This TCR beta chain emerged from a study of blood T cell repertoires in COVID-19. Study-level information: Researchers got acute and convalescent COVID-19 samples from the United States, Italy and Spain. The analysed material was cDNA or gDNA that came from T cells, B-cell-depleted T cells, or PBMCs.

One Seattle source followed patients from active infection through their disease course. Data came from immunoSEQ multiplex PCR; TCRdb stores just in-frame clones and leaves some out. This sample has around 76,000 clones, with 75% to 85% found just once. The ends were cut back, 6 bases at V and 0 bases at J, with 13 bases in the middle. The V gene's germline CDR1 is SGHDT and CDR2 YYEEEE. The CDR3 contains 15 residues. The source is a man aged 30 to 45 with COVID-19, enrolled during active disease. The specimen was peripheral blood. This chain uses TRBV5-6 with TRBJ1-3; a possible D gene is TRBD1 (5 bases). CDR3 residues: CASNPEGLSGNTIYF. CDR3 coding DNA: TGTGCCAGCAACCCGGAGGGGCTCTCTGGAAACACCATATATTTT.